A single sample gave rise to the 5 T cell receptor beta chains below, sequenced in a study of T-cell reconstitution after alpha-beta-depleted transplantation in children. TCRbeta library construction was performed incorporating unique molecular identifiers. Via MiXCR, TCRdb re-called the PCR reads, giving one row per CDR3 protein. In the table there are about 160,000 distinct CDR3 sequences, 11% of which are singletons. Source: PBMCs, taken before TCRalphabeta/CD19-depleted stem cell transplant. All receptors derive from a boy younger than 10 with acute myeloid leukemia, due to receive a stem cell transplant.

This clonotype was counted many times. This chain joins TRBV3-1 and TRBJ1-2; TRBD1 matches 8 bases. Germline CDR1 reads LGHDT; CDR2 reads YNNKEL (reference sequence). There are 16 residues in the CDR3. Germline trimming cut 0 bases from V and 6 bases from J; bases unmatched to any gene: 9. DNA for the CDR3: TGTGCCAGCAGCCAAGACAGGGTTTCGACAGGGGATGGCTACACCTTC. Its translation: CASSQDRVSTGDGYTF.

The V gene is TRBV6-1, the J gene TRBJ2-1; 9 bases map to TRBD2. The CDR3 is made up of 18 amino acids. Germline V CDR1 and CDR2: MNHNS, SASEGT. V gave up 0 bases and J gave up 0 bases; unmatched junction bases: 6. The CDR3 coding sequence is TGTGCCAGCAGTGAAGCCCGCGGGGGGGGGAACTCCTACAATGAGCAGTTCTTC. Its protein is CASSEARGGGNSYNEQFF.

This clonotype was counted ten times or more. The CDR3 region has the DNA TGTGCCAGCAGCTCCCCGGGACACATGAACACTGAAGCTTTCTTT. This encodes CASSSPGHMNTEAFF. V gene TRBV7-8 combines with J gene TRBJ1-1; D might be TRBD1 (6 bases). This CDR3 has 15 amino acids. Germline V gene lookup returns CDR1 SGHVS and CDR2 FQNEAQ. Trimming shortened V by 4 bases and J by 0 bases, and 12 bases separated the two germline ends.

Many counts were recorded for this clonotype. V usage is TRBV18 and J usage is TRBJ2-6; D is possibly TRBD1 (6 bases). The germline gives CDR1 KGHSH, CDR2 LQKENI. Trimming took 4 bases from V and 2 from J, leaving 12 bases between them. The CDR3 covers 16 residues. CDR3 bases: TGTGCCAGCTCACTTACTTCAGGGGCTGGGGCCAACGTCCTGACTTTC. This gives the protein CASSLTSGAGANVLTF.

The sample holds many counts of this clonotype. The rearrangement uses TRBV7-9 and TRBJ1-1; D gene ambiguous. Germline loops: CDR1 SEHNR, CDR2 FQNEAQ (reference sequence). The V gene lost 4 bases and the J gene lost 4 bases, with 10 bases spanning the gap. The CDR3 spans 13 residues. CDR3 loop: CASSSVRGTEAFF. The CDR3 region has the DNA TGTGCCAGCAGCTCCGTTAGAGGCACTGAAGCTTTCTTT.